These 25 T cell receptor beta chains share one sample of origin, sequenced in a study of neurological immune-mediated disorders. TCRdb reanalysed the 5' RACE reads using MiXCR and keeps one entry per CDR3 protein. The sample includes tens of thousands of distinct CDR3 sequences, about 10% of them seen just once. Sequenced material: PBMCs. The receptors stem from a man in his fifties or sixties in good health.

This clonotype was found many times. This chain links TRBV20-1 with TRBJ2-3; no clear D gene. This CDR3 spans 12 amino acids. V lost 2 bases and J lost 2, with 5 bases in between. CDR1 and CDR2 from the germline V gene are DFQATT and SNEGSKA (reference sequence). CDR3 sequence reads: CSARQHTDTQYF. CDR3 nucleotide sequence: TGCAGTGCTAGACAGCACACAGATACGCAGTATTTT.

This clonotype was seen at least ten times. This rearrangement joins TRBV7-9 to TRBJ2-3; D gene uncertain. Trimming shortened V by 3 bases and J by 2 bases, and 3 bases separated the two germline ends. The CDR3 runs to 12 residues. CDR1 and CDR2 (germline): SEHNR, FQNEAQ (reference sequence). The CDR3 protein is CASSFDTDTQYF. CDR3 in DNA: TGTGCCAGCAGCTTTGACACAGATACGCAGTATTTT.

This clonotype was counted ten times or more. The rearrangement joins TRBV5-8 to TRBJ2-5; 7 positions agree with TRBD2. CDR3 length equals 15 residues. The germline V gene has CDR1 SGHTS and CDR2 YDEGEE. V dropped 3 bases and J dropped 3; count of bases not matched to a gene: 8. This CDR3 reads CASSSSSTSKETQYF. The CDR3 bases are TGTGCCAGCAGCTCCTCCTCGACTAGCAAAGAGACCCAGTACTTC.

This clonotype was counted ten times or more. The J gene is TRBJ1-1, the V gene TRBV5-1; 8 positions agree with TRBD1. The ends lost 3 bases at V and 1 base at J; junction bases unmatched: 5. Germline V CDR1 and CDR2: SGHRS, YFSETQ. The CDR3 has 15 amino acids. This CDR3 reads CASSSGTGPNTEAFF. CDR3 sequence (DNA): TGCGCCAGCAGCTCCGGGACAGGACCGAACACTGAAGCTTTCTTT.

This clonotype was counted ten times or more. This chain connects TRBV6-5 to TRBJ2-5; D is tentatively TRBD1 or TRBD2 (5 bases each). The CDR3 has 16 amino acids. The germline V gene has CDR1 MNHEY and CDR2 SVGAGI. V lost 0 bases to trimming and J lost 2 bases, with 13 bases between them. Here the CDR3 reads CASSYSPGSLQETQYF. The CDR3 DNA reads TGTGCCAGCAGTTACTCCCCAGGGAGCCTTCAAGAGACCCAGTACTTC.

This clonotype was seen ten or more times. The chain combines TRBV5-1 with TRBJ1-5; D uncertain. Trimming shortened V by 0 bases and J by 4 bases, and 5 bases separated the two germline ends. Looked up from germline, CDR1 is SGHRS and CDR2 is YFSETQ. This CDR3 comprises 13 residues. In nucleotides, the CDR3 is TGCGCCAGCAGCTTGGAACTAAATCAGCCCCAGCATTTT. It codes for CASSLELNQPQHF.

This clonotype was seen many times. This rearrangement joins TRBV20-1 to TRBJ1-5, with 10 bases matching TRBD1. Germline V gene sequence: CDR1 DFQATT, CDR2 SNEGSKA (reference sequence). The junction had 5 bases not matched to a gene; V was cut back by 1 base and J by 5 bases. The CDR3 covers 15 residues. CDR3: CSARARQGAYQPQHF. The CDR3 bases are TGCAGTGCTAGAGCTCGACAGGGGGCATATCAGCCCCAGCATTTT.

This clonotype was recorded many times. The chain links TRBV7-9 to TRBJ1-6; D is uncertain. V was clipped by 5 bases and J by 5 bases, with 10 bases between them. The CDR3 is 14 amino acids. CDR1 and CDR2 (germline): SEHNR, FQNEAQ (reference sequence). This CDR3 is CASSLDIDNSPLHF. The CDR3 DNA is TGTGCCAGCAGCCTCGACATCGATAATTCACCCCTCCACTTT.

This clonotype was seen ten or more times. This sequence joins TRBV5-1 and TRBJ2-5; D is unclear. The germline gives CDR1 SGHRS, CDR2 YFSETQ. V was pared by 1 base and J by 3 bases, with 1 base between. The CDR3 runs 11 residues. CDR3 sequence: CASSLKETQYF. As DNA, the CDR3 is TGCGCCAGCAGCTTGAAAGAGACCCAGTACTTC. Drawing the rest from reference TRBV5-1 and TRBJ2-5, the complete variable domain is KAGVTQTPRYLIKTRGQQVTLSCSPISGHRSVSWYQQTPGQGLQFLFEYFSETQRNKGNFPGRFSGRQFSNSRSEMNVSTLELGDSALYLCASSLKETQYFGPGTRLLVL.

The chain links TRBV12-3 or TRBV12-4 to TRBJ2-1; no firm D call. V lost 7 bases and J lost 2, with 15 bases in between. The CDR3 covers 15 residues. CDR3 bases: TGTGCCAGCACCTTCGGGTGGTTAACCTACAATGAGCAGTTCTTC. Protein sequence: CASTFGWLTYNEQFF.

This clonotype was observed many times. CDR3 nucleotide sequence: TGCGCCAGCAGCTTGGAACAGGGTCCCTACAATGAGCAGTTCTTC. Its protein product is CASSLEQGPYNEQFF. The chain employs TRBV5-1 and TRBJ2-1; D is perhaps TRBD1 (6 bases). The CDR3 is 15 residues long. The V and J ends lost 0 bases and 2 bases respectively, with 9 bases between them. Germline CDR1 is SGHRS and CDR2 is YFSETQ.

The gene calls are TRBV12-3 or TRBV12-4 and TRBJ2-5; TRBD1 matches 8 bases. The CDR3 length is 16 residues. CDR3 loop: CATSPPGQVKKGTQYF. In DNA, the CDR3 is TGTGCTACCTCCCCCCCGGGACAGGTCAAAAAAGGGACCCAGTACTTC.

This clonotype was seen at least ten times. The chain employs TRBV5-6 and TRBJ1-1; D may be TRBD1 (5 bases). V lost 2 bases and J 0 bases, leaving 20 bases between the germline ends. Per the germline V gene, CDR1 is SGHDT and CDR2 is YYEEEE. The CDR3 consists of 18 residues. The CDR3 coding sequence is TGTGCCAGCAGCTTACTGGGGCCCGGTGGATGGATGAACACTGAAGCTTTCTTT. The encoded protein is CASSLLGPGGWMNTEAFF.

The V call is TRBV20-1, the J call TRBJ1-2; D gene ambiguous. The germline gives CDR1 DFQATT, CDR2 SNEGSKA (reference sequence). V was pared by 3 bases and J by 1 base, with 6 bases between. CDR3 size: 12 residues. This chain's CDR3 is CSASVNNYGYTF. Here the CDR3 DNA reads TGCAGTGCTAGTGTCAATAACTATGGCTACACCTTC.

This clonotype was seen many times. The chain links TRBV7-2 to TRBJ1-2, with a tentative D call TRBD1 (6 bases). The germline V and J ends were trimmed by 2 bases and 7 bases, with 20 bases remaining between them. The CDR3 consists of 16 residues. Germline V gene lookup returns CDR1 SGHTA and CDR2 FQGNSA. The CDR3 sequence is CASSLSSADRGRGYTF. The CDR3 DNA reads TGTGCCAGCAGCTTATCTTCCGCGGACAGAGGACGTGGCTACACCTTC.

Worth noting for this clonotype: Because the CDR3's place on the DNA is in doubt, the DNA is left out and the CDR3 is given as listed by TCRdb. The chain has TRBV5-5 and TRBJ1-1; TRBD1 was called by the table and not checked on the DNA. The germline gives CDR1 SGHKS, CDR2 YYEKEE (reference sequence). The length of the CDR3 is 20 amino acids, counting both ends. The CDR3 protein is CASSFYICSARVPGVTEAFF.

This rearrangement joins TRBV4-2 to TRBJ1-1; 8 bases are a match to TRBD1. V shed 1 base, J shed 8 bases, and the junction held 9 bases outside the gene matches. The CDR3 extends over 15 amino acids. Germline loops: CDR1 LGHNA, CDR2 YNFKEQ. The DNA for the CDR3 is TGTGCCAGCAGCCAAGCTGACAGGGGAGGGGCCGAAGCTTTCTTT. Its translation: CASSQADRGGAEAFF.

A note on this clonotype: A much bigger clone sits one base away, suggesting this may be a read error. V is TRBV5-1 and J is TRBJ2-2; D is uncertain. V was clipped by 1 base and J by 1 base, with 5 bases between them. Germline lookup yields CDR1 SGHRS and CDR2 YFSETQ. The CDR3 has 14 amino acids. CDR3 DNA sequence: TGCGCCAGCAGCTTGTACGGGAACACCGGGGAGCTGTTTTTT. This translates into CASSLYGNTGELFF.

This clonotype has just a few counts. The gene calls are TRBV27 and TRBJ1-1; D not certain. The CDR3 covers 16 residues. Germline V gene data show CDR1 as MNHEY and CDR2 as SMNVEV (reference sequence). V was clipped by 5 bases and J by 1 base, with 17 bases between them. CDR3 protein: CASSVWGGRRNTEAFF. The CDR3 DNA is TGTGCCAGCAGTGTATGGGGTGGGCGGAGGAACACTGAAGCTTTCTTT.

In this sample, this clonotype turned up many times. The genes are TRBV3-1 and TRBJ1-1; D gene ambiguous. Germline CDR1 and CDR2: LGHDT and YNNKEL (reference sequence). This CDR3 contains 14 residues. Trimming cost V 2 bases and J 3 bases, with 10 bases left between them. The CDR3 bases are TGTGCCAGCAGCCAAAGCCCCCAGGACACTGAAGCTTTCTTT. Amino acid sequence: CASSQSPQDTEAFF.

Concerning this clonotype: A read error may account for a junction end that differs from germline. This chain connects TRBV20-1 to TRBJ2-1; D could derive from TRBD1 or TRBD2 (6 bases each). There are 14 residues in the CDR3. Germline CDR1 and CDR2: DFQATT and SNEGSKA (reference sequence). CDR3 nucleotides: TGCAGTGCTATAAACGGGGGCCAAGGCAATGACCAGTTCTTC. This sequence encodes CSAINGGQGNDQFF.

Ten or more counts support this clonotype. The rearrangement links TRBV5-1 to TRBJ2-2; D perhaps matches TRBD2 (6 bases). From germline, CDR1 is SGHRS and CDR2 YFSETQ. V lost 4 bases, J lost 1 base, and 8 bases lay in between. This CDR3 has 14 residues. CDR3 sequence (DNA): TGCGCCAGCAGCCGCGGGATGAACACCGGGGAGCTGTTTTTT. Protein: CASSRGMNTGELFF.

The sample holds many counts of this clonotype. The V gene is TRBV5-6, the J gene TRBJ1-6; D is unresolved. The CDR3 has 14 amino acids. Trimming cost V 0 bases and J 7 bases, with 8 bases left between them. The germline V gene has CDR1 SGHDT and CDR2 YYEEEE. The DNA of the CDR3 is TGTGCCAGCAGCTTGGACTTAGGGAATTCACCCCTCCACTTT. Translation: CASSLDLGNSPLHF. Filled out from reference TRBV5-6 and TRBJ1-6, the complete variable domain reads DAGVTQSPTHLIKTRGQQVTLRCSPKSGHDTVSWYQQALGQGPQFIFQYYEEEERQRGNFPDRFSGHQFPNYSSELNVNALLLGDSALYLCASSLDLGNSPLHFGNGTRLTVT.

This clonotype has ten or more counts. V gene TRBV25-1 combines with J gene TRBJ2-5; possibly TRBD1 or TRBD2 for D (6 bases each). The length of the CDR3 is 14 residues. Germline lookup yields CDR1 MGHDK and CDR2 SYGVNS. V lost 6 bases and J lost 4, with 15 bases in between. CDR3 in DNA: TGTGCCAGCAGGGATTCGGGGGCGGGAGAGACCCAGTACTTC. This sequence encodes CASRDSGAGETQYF. Combining the CDR3 with reference TRBV25-1 and TRBJ2-5 gives the whole variable domain EADIYQTPRYLVIGTGKKITLECSQTMGHDKMYWYQQDPGMELHLIHYSYGVNSTEKGDLSSESTVSRIRTEHFPLTLESARPSHTSQYLCASRDSGAGETQYFGPGTRLLVL.

This clonotype occurred many times. V gene TRBV29-1 combines with J gene TRBJ1-1; 8 bases line up with TRBD1. In germline, CDR1 is SQVTM, CDR2 ANQGSEA. CDR3 length equals 12 residues. Trimming cost V 8 bases and J 5 bases; bases outside gene matches: 7. The CDR3 here is CSLRTGLTEAFF. The CDR3 region has the DNA TGCAGCCTACGGACAGGGTTGACTGAAGCTTTCTTT.